This T cell receptor beta chain originates from a study of blood T cell repertoires in COVID-19. Study as a whole: Collection of acute and convalescent COVID-19 samples took place in the United States, Italy and Spain. T cells, B-cell-depleted T cells, or PBMCs supplied cDNA or gDNA.

Profiled with immunoSEQ multiplex PCR; TCRdb holds only in-frame clones, not every one. The table has about 140,000 clones, just over 85% seen once. Turning to this clone: The sample holds other DNA sequences that translate to the same CDR3.

Sequenced sample: peripheral blood. This TCR came from a woman aged 55-69 years with acute or convalescent COVID-19.

CDR3 nucleotide sequence: TGTGCCAGCAGCGTAGAGGGACAGGGCTCCTACGAGCAGTACTTC. This translates into CASSVEGQGSYEQYF. The chain is built from TRBV9 and TRBJ2-7; 9 positions agree with TRBD1. Trimming cost V 0 bases and J 0 bases; bases outside gene matches: 1. Germline lookup yields CDR1 SGDLS and CDR2 YYNGEE. This CDR3 comprises 15 residues. The complete variable domain, with remaining parts taken from reference TRBV9 and TRBJ2-7, reads DSGVTQTPKHLITATGQRVTLRCSPRSGDLSVYWYQQSLDQGLQFLIQYYNGEERAKGNILERFSAQQFPDLHSELNLSSLELGDSALYFCASSVEGQGSYEQYFGPGTRLTVT.